This T cell receptor beta chain stems from a study of T cells in Graves' hyperthyroidism and ophthalmopathy. Amplified TCR beta CDR3 regions came from RNA transcripts. A first-round RT-PCR of the TCR CDR3 used the HTBI primer set. TCRdb analysed the multiplex PCR reads with MiXCR anew, one entry per CDR3 protein. The sample consists of some 550,000 distinct CDR3 sequences, more than 15% of them appearing once. This clonotype was detected a few times. V was clipped by 0 bases and J by 5 bases; unmatched bases: 6. Germline loops: CDR1 MGHRA, CDR2 YSYEKL. This CDR3 contains 15 residues. Sequencing was done on a sample of blood. V usage is TRBV4-1 and J usage is TRBJ1-2, with 7 bases that match TRBD1. This clonotype was obtained from a woman between 40 and 50 years old with Graves' ophthalmopathy. This CDR3 reads CASSQEEGTVYGYTF. DNA for the CDR3: TGCGCCAGCAGCCAAGAGGAGGGGACAGTGTATGGCTACACCTTC.